This T cell receptor (beta chain) was recovered during a study of OX40 agonist ivuxolimab in advanced cancers. The data were produced by immunoSEQ multiplex PCR, yet TCRdb's version contains in-frame clones alone and is incomplete. The table has tens of thousands of clones, approximately 78% seen once; the top ten hold 15% to 20%. Material: CD4+ or CD8+ T cells sorted from blood, obtained in a trial of the OX40 agonist ivuxolimab. The TCR originated in an adult with an advanced solid tumor such as melanoma, head and neck, liver or kidney cancer.

In DNA form, the CDR3 reads TGTGCCAGCAGCCCTCCCTCCAAGGCTACCTACGAGCAGTACTTC. As protein: CASSPPSKATYEQYF. The chain uses TRBV7-2 and TRBJ2-7; the D is unclear. The CDR3 contains 15 residues. Trimming pared 5 bases from V and 2 bases from J, leaving 16 bases between. Germline CDR1 and CDR2: SGHTA and FQGNSA.